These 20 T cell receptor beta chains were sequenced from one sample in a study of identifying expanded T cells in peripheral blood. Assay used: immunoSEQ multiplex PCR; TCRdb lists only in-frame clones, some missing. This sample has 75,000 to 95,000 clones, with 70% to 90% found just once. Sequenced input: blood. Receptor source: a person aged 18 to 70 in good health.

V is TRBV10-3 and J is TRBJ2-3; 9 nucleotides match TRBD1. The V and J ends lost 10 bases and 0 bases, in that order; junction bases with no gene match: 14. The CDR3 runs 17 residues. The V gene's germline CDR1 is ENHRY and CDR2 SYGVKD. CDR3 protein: CATQKTMTGGSTDTQYF. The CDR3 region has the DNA TGTGCCACTCAAAAAACTATGACAGGGGGGAGCACAGATACGCAGTATTTT.

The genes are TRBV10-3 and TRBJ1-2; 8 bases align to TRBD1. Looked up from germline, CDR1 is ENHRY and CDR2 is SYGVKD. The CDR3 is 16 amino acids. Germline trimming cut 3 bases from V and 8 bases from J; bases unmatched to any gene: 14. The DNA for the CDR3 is TGTGCCATCAGTGATAAGGTCAGGGGGCATTCGGGAGGCTACACCTTC. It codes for CAISDKVRGHSGGYTF.

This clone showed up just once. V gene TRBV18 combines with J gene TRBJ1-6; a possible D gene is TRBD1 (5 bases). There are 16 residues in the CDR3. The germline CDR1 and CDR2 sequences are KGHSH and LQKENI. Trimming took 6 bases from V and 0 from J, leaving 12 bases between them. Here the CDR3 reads CASSGRSASYNSPLHF. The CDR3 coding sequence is TGTGCCAGCTCGGGGCGGAGTGCCTCCTATAATTCACCCCTCCACTTT.

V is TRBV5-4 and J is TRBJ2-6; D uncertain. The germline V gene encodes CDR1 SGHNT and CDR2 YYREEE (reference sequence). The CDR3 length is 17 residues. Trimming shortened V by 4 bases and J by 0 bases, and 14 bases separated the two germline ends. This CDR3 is CASSPGGRPSGANVLTF. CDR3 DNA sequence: TGTGCCAGCAGCCCGGGCGGACGGCCCTCTGGGGCCAACGTCCTGACTTTC. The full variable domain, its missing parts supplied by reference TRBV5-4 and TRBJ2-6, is ETGVTQSPTHLIKTRGQQVTLRCSSQSGHNTVSWYQQALGQGPQFIFQYYREEENGRGNFPPRFSGLQFPNYSSELNVNALELDDSALYLCASSPGGRPSGANVLTFGAGSRLTVL.

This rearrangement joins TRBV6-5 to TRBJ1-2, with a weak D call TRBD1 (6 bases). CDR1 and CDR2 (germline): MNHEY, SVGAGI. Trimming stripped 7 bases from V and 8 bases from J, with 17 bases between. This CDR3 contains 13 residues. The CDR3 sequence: CASKDSQLAGYTF. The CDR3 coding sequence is TGTGCCAGCAAGGACAGCCAGCTGGCGGGCTACACCTTC.

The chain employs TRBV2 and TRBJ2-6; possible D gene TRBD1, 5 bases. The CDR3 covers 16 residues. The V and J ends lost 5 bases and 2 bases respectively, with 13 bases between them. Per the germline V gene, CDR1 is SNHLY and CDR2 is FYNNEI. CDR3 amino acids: CASSKSVGAGANVLTF. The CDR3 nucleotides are TGTGCCAGCAGTAAATCCGTAGGGGCTGGGGCCAACGTCCTGACTTTC.

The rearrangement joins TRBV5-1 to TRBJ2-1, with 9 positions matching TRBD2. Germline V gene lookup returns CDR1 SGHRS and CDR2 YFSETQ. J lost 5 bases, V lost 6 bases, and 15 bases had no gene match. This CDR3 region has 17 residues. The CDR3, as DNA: TGCGCCAGCACAAGGAGCCAGCGGGGGGCGCCCCACAATGAGCAGTTCTTC. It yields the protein CASTRSQRGAPHNEQFF. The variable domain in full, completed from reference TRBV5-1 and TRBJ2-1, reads KAGVTQTPRYLIKTRGQQVTLSCSPISGHRSVSWYQQTPGQGLQFLFEYFSETQRNKGNFPGRFSGRQFSNSRSEMNVSTLELGDSALYLCASTRSQRGAPHNEQFFGPGTRLTVL.

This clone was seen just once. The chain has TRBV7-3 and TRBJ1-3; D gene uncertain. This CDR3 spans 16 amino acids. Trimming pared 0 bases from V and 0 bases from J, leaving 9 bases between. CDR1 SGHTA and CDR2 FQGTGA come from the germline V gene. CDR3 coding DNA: TGTGCCAGCAGCTTAACAGGCGGGAACTCTGGAAACACCATATATTTT. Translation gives CASSLTGGNSGNTIYF. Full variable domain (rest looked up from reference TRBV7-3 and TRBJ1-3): GAGVSQTPSNKVTEKGKYVELRCDPISGHTALYWYRQSLGQGPEFLIYFQGTGAADDSGLPNDRFFAVRPEGSVSTLKIQRTERGDSAVYLCASSLTGGNSGNTIYFGEGSWLTVV.

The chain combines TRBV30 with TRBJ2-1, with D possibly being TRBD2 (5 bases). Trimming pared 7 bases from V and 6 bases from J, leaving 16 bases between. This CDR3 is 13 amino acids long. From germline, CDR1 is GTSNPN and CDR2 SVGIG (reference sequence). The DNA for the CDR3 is TGTGCCTTAGGCCGCTCGGCGGGCAATGAGCAGTTCTTC. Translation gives CALGRSAGNEQFF.

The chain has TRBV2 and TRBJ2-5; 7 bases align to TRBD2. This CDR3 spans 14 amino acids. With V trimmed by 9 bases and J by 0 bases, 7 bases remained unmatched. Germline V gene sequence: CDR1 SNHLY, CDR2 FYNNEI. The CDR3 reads CARQLASNQETQYF. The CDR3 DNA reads TGTGCCAGACAACTAGCGAGCAACCAAGAGACCCAGTACTTC.

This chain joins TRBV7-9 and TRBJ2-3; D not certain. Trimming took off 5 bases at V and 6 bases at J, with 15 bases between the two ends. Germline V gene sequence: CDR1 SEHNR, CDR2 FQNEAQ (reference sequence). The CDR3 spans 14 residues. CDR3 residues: CASSPNLPGDTQYF. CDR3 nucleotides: TGTGCCAGCAGCCCTAATCTGCCGGGCGATACGCAGTATTTT.

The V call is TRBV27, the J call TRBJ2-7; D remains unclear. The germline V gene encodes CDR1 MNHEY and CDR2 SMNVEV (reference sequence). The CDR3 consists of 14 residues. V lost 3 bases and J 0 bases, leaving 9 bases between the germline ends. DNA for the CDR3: TGTGCCAGCAGTTTCTCCCCGAGCTCCTACGAGCAGTACTTC. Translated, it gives CASSFSPSSYEQYF.

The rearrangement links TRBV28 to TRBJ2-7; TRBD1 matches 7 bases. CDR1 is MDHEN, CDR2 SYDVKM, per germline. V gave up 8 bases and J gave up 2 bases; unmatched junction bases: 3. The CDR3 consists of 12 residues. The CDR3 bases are TGTGCCAGCCGGGACAGCACCTACGAGCAGTACTTC. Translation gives CASRDSTYEQYF.

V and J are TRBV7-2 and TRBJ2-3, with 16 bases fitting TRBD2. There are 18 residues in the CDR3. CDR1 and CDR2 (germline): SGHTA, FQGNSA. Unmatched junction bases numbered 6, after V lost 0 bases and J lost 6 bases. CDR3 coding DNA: TGTGCCAGCAGCTTAGCGCGGGTGGGACTAGCGGGAGGGGATACGCAGTATTTT. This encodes CASSLARVGLAGGDTQYF.

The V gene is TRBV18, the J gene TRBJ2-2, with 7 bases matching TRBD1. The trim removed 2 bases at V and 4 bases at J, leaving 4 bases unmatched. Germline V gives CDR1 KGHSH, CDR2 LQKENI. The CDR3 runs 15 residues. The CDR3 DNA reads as TGTGCCAGCTCACCAAGGGACAGCCTCACCGGGGAGCTGTTTTTT. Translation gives CASSPRDSLTGELFF.

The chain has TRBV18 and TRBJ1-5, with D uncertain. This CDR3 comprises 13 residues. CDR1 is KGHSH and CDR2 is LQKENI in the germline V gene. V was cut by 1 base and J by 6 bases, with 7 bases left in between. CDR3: CASSPREVQPQHF. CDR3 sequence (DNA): TGTGCCAGCTCACCACGGGAAGTTCAGCCCCAGCATTTT. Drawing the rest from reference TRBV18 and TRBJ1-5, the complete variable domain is NAGVMQNPRHLVRRRGQEARLRCSPMKGHSHVYWYRQLPEEGLKFMVYLQKENIIDESGMPKERFSAEFPKEGPSILRIQQVVRGDSAAYFCASSPREVQPQHFGDGTRLSIL.

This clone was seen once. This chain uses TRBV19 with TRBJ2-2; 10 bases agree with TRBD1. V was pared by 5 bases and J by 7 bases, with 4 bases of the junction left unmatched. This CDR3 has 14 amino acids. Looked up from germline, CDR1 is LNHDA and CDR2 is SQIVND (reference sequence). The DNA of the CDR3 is TGTGCCAGTAGTTCGGGACAGGGGCTCGGGGAGCTGTTTTTT. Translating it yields CASSSGQGLGELFF. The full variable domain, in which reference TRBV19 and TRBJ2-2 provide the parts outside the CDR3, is DGGITQSPKYLFRKEGQNVTLSCEQNLNHDAMYWYRQDPGQGLRLIYYSQIVNDFQKGDIAEGYSVSREKKESFPLTVTSAQKNPTAFYLCASSSGQGLGELFFGEGSRLTVL.

In nucleotides, the CDR3 is TGTGCCAGCAGCCCGGGACAGGGGCGACTCCTCTACGAGCAGTACTTC. Its translation is CASSPGQGRLLYEQYF. The rearrangement links TRBV7-2 to TRBJ2-7, with 10 bases fitting TRBD1. The J segment lost 3 bases and the V segment lost 5 bases, leaving 10 bases of the junction unmatched. This CDR3 contains 16 residues. The germline V gene encodes CDR1 SGHTA and CDR2 FQGNSA.

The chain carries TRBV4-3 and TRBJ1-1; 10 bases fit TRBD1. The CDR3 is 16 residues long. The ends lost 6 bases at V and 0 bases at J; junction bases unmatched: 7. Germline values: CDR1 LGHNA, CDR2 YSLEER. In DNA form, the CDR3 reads TGCGCCAGCAGAACCGGGACAGGGGACTTGAACACTGAAGCTTTCTTT. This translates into CASRTGTGDLNTEAFF.

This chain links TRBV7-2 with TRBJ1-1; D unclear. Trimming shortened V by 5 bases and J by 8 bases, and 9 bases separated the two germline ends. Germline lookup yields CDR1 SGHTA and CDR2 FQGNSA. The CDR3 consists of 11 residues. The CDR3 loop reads CASSPHSEAFF. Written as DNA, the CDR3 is TGTGCCAGCAGCCCACACTCCGAAGCTTTCTTT. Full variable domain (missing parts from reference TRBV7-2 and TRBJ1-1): GAGVSQSPSNKVTEKGKDVELRCDPISGHTALYWYRQSLGQGLEFLIYFQGNSAPDKSGLPSDRFSAERTGGSVSTLTIQRTQQEDSAVYLCASSPHSEAFFGQGTRLTVV.